This T cell receptor beta chain was retrieved from a study of PD-1 blockade in classical Hodgkin lymphoma. Study-wide background: Patients were infused with nivolumab 3 mg/kg every 2 weeks. General study findings and limits: By C4D1 there was a significant rise in CD4+ TCR diversity but not in CD8+ TCR diversity. Newly diagnosed patients and complete responders had comparable diversity at baseline. Nivolumab initiated under 1 year post-ASCT led to patient exclusion.

This clone occurred once. Its antigen is still unknown. The patients all showed relapse after autologous stem cell transplantation, while their brentuximab vedotin exposure varied. Only in-frame clones appear in the TCRdb table, and some are missing; sequencing was by immunoSEQ multiplex PCR. The sample records tens of thousands of clones, about 90% being singletons. V shed 8 bases and J shed 5 bases, with 18 bases lying between them. The germline gives CDR1 LNHDA, CDR2 SQIVND (reference sequence). The CDR3 runs 14 residues. This chain joins TRBV19 and TRBJ1-1; D is undetermined. The source of this sequence is a human donor with classical Hodgkin lymphoma. This sample comprised peripheral blood mononuclear cells (PBMCs), obtained at baseline. Here the CDR3 reads CASRRAPTITEAFF. The CDR3 DNA sequence: TGTGCCAGTCGGCGGGCGCCGACCATTACTGAAGCTTTCTTT.